The 24 T cell receptor beta chains presented below share a single source sample, sequenced in a study of early T cells in non-severe SARS-CoV-2 infection. Via MiXCR, TCRdb re-called the 5' RACE reads, giving one row per CDR3 protein. The sample lists 30,000 to 40,000 distinct CDR3 sequences; roughly 4.5% were seen once. Sequenced input: whole blood. The origin of the receptors is an adult who was a healthcare worker with PCR-confirmed SARS-CoV-2 infection or an uninfected control (not recorded which).

At least ten counts were recorded for this clonotype. This chain connects TRBV6-1 to TRBJ2-3; no clear D. The V gene lost 4 bases and the J gene lost 0 bases, with 8 bases spanning the gap. The germline V gene encodes CDR1 MNHNS and CDR2 SASEGT. The CDR3 has 14 amino acids. For the CDR3, the DNA is TGTGCCAGCAGTGTAGGACCGAGCACAGATACGCAGTATTTT. Protein product: CASSVGPSTDTQYF.

This clonotype was seen more than once but under ten times. The chain is built from TRBV28 and TRBJ1-1; D is undetermined. Germline lookup yields CDR1 MDHEN and CDR2 SYDVKM. This CDR3 is 14 amino acids long. V was trimmed by 3 bases and J by 0 bases, leaving 8 bases between them. DNA for the CDR3: TGTGCCAGCAGTTTCGGCGGCATGAACACTGAAGCTTTCTTT. Protein product: CASSFGGMNTEAFF.

Ten or more counts support this clonotype. The V gene is TRBV6-5, the J gene TRBJ1-1; tentative D call: TRBD1 (6 bases). Germline CDR1 is MNHEY and CDR2 is SVGAGI. Trimming pared 2 bases from V and 2 bases from J, leaving 12 bases between. CDR3 length: 15 residues. CDR3 nucleotides: TGTGCCAGCAGTTACGGAGGACAGCTCAACACTGAAGCTTTCTTT. Translating gives CASSYGGQLNTEAFF.

A few counts support this clonotype. The V call is TRBV6-6, the J call TRBJ2-3; 9 nucleotides line up with TRBD1. Germline V gene data show CDR1 as MNHNY and CDR2 as SVGAGI (reference sequence). The CDR3 runs 15 residues. Germline trimming cut 2 bases from V and 6 bases from J; bases unmatched to any gene: 6. DNA of the CDR3: TGTGCCAGCAGTTACACGGGACAGGGAAGGGATACGCAGTATTTT. Residues: CASSYTGQGRDTQYF.

This clonotype has ten or more counts. The rearrangement uses TRBV24-1 and TRBJ2-3; 7 bases map to TRBD1. V shed 4 bases and J 0 bases; nucleotides not matched to a gene: 9. The CDR3 contains 17 residues. Germline-derived CDR1 and CDR2 are KGHDR and SFDVKD. The CDR3 nucleotides are TGTGCCACCAGTGACTCCCGACAGGGCACTAGCACAGATACGCAGTATTTT. As protein: CATSDSRQGTSTDTQYF.

This clonotype was seen ten or more times. This sequence joins TRBV10-3 and TRBJ1-1; D is perhaps TRBD1 (5 bases). CDR1 and CDR2 (germline): ENHRY, SYGVKD. The CDR3 consists of 14 residues. Between the trimmed V and J ends, which lost 8 bases and 1 base, there was a span of 14 bases. CDR3: CAIVLGPPNTEAFF. For the CDR3, the DNA is TGTGCCATCGTCTTGGGACCGCCGAACACTGAAGCTTTCTTT.

This clonotype occurred a few times. This chain links TRBV7-8 with TRBJ1-1, with D perhaps matching TRBD1 (6 bases). The CDR3 length is 15 residues. The V end lost 2 bases, the J end lost 2 bases, and 12 bases lay between the germline ends. Germline V gene sequence: CDR1 SGHVS, CDR2 FQNEAQ. The CDR3 sequence: CASSLTGTLNTEAFF. CDR3 bases: TGTGCCAGCAGCTTAACCGGGACACTCAACACTGAAGCTTTCTTT.

The J gene is TRBJ2-7, the V gene TRBV11-2; possible D gene TRBD1, 6 bases. Trimming cost V 4 bases and J 5 bases, with 12 bases left between them. Germline CDR1 reads SGHAT; CDR2 reads FQNNGV. The CDR3 extends over 13 amino acids. CDR3 amino acids: CASSSPNRDEQYF. DNA of the CDR3: TGTGCCAGCAGCTCCCCCAACAGGGACGAGCAGTACTTC.

This clonotype has a count of ten or more. The rearrangement uses TRBV2 and TRBJ2-2; the D gene is possibly TRBD1 (5 bases). This CDR3 has 14 amino acids. CDR1 is SNHLY, CDR2 FYNNEI, per germline. V was clipped by 7 bases and J by 1 base, with 10 bases between them. CDR3 in amino acids: CASKKDRNTGELFF. The CDR3 DNA sequence: TGTGCCAGCAAGAAAGACAGGAACACCGGGGAGCTGTTTTTT.

The chain employs TRBV27 and TRBJ1-2; D not certain. The V gene's germline CDR1 is MNHEY and CDR2 SMNVEV (reference sequence). The CDR3 covers 13 residues. V was cut by 0 bases and J by 4 bases, with 6 bases left in between. The CDR3 spells CASSLSAFYGYTF. The CDR3 coding sequence is TGTGCCAGCAGTTTATCGGCCTTCTATGGCTACACCTTC.

The rearrangement links TRBV7-9 to TRBJ2-3; 8 nucleotides match TRBD2. The germline V gene encodes CDR1 SEHNR and CDR2 FQNEAQ (reference sequence). The CDR3 has 15 amino acids. Losses at the gene ends were 10 bases for V and 3 bases for J; bases not matched to a gene: 12. CDR3 bases: TGTGCCATTGATTCCAGCGGGGGTCTGACAGATACGCAGTATTTT. It specifies CAIDSSGGLTDTQYF. The variable domain in full, completed from reference TRBV7-9 and TRBJ2-3, reads DTGVSQNPRHKITKRGQNVTFRCDPISEHNRLYWYRQTLGQGPEFLTYFQNEAQLEKSRLLSDRFSAERPKGSFSTLEIQRTEQGDSAMYLCAIDSSGGLTDTQYFGPGTRLTVL.

This clonotype was seen at least ten times. The chain combines TRBV29-1 with TRBJ1-2; 9 bases map to TRBD1. Germline V lookup: CDR1 SQVTM, CDR2 ANQGSEA. V lost 6 bases and J lost 6; bases outside the gene matches: 8. The CDR3 contains 13 residues. The CDR3 here is CSVRGQGTDGYTF. Written as DNA, the CDR3 is TGCAGCGTCCGCGGACAGGGGACGGATGGCTACACCTTC.

This clonotype was recorded many times. The chain is built from TRBV7-9 and TRBJ1-1, with D hard to call. The germline V gene has CDR1 SEHNR and CDR2 FQNEAQ (reference sequence). With 5 bases removed from V and 10 bases from J, the gap between germline ends came to 20 bases. The CDR3 covers 14 residues. CDR3 residues: CASSRESRQMGAFF. The DNA for the CDR3 is TGTGCCAGCAGCAGAGAGTCGCGGCAGATGGGAGCTTTCTTT.

This clonotype came up many times. The chain carries TRBV5-5 and TRBJ2-7; D not certain. V lost 0 bases and J lost 2, with 12 bases in between. The CDR3 contains 15 residues. Germline values: CDR1 SGHKS, CDR2 YYEKEE (reference sequence). The CDR3 loop reads CASSLDGPPAYEQYF. The CDR3 DNA reads TGTGCCAGCAGCTTGGACGGGCCGCCAGCCTACGAGCAGTACTTC.

In its sample, this clonotype was seen many times. The chain has TRBV5-1 and TRBJ2-2; 8 positions agree with TRBD2. The CDR3 has 14 amino acids. V lost 4 bases to trimming and J lost 4 bases; unmatched junction nucleotides: 3. CDR1 and CDR2 from the germline V gene are SGHRS and YFSETQ. CDR3 region: CASSGTRGTGELFF. CDR3 sequence (DNA): TGCGCCAGCAGCGGGACTAGGGGCACCGGGGAGCTGTTTTTT. The full variable domain, rest sourced from reference TRBV5-1 and TRBJ2-2, is KAGVTQTPRYLIKTRGQQVTLSCSPISGHRSVSWYQQTPGQGLQFLFEYFSETQRNKGNFPGRFSGRQFSNSRSEMNVSTLELGDSALYLCASSGTRGTGELFFGEGSRLTVL.

By share, this clonotype counts as medium-sized. This chain links TRBV20-1 with TRBJ1-2; D might be TRBD1 (5 bases). Trimming cost V 1 base and J 4 bases, with 19 bases left between them. Germline values: CDR1 DFQATT, CDR2 SNEGSKA (reference sequence). CDR3 size: 16 residues. CDR3 in DNA: TGCAGTGCTAGAGGCCCGGGTTGGCAGGGACCCTATGGCTACACCTTC. It translates to CSARGPGWQGPYGYTF.

The chain carries TRBV9 and TRBJ2-1; D is possibly TRBD2 (5 bases). V was trimmed by 0 bases and J by 0 bases, leaving 13 bases between them. Germline values: CDR1 SGDLS, CDR2 YYNGEE. CDR3 length: 17 amino acids. CDR3 sequence reads: CASSVESGSSSYNEQFF. CDR3 in DNA: TGTGCCAGCAGCGTAGAGAGCGGTTCTAGCTCCTACAATGAGCAGTTCTTC.

This clonotype was recorded at least ten times. This chain connects TRBV19 to TRBJ2-5, with D possibly matching TRBD1 (6 bases). The CDR3 contains 13 residues. V lost 6 bases and J 3 bases, leaving 11 bases between the germline ends. Germline lookup yields CDR1 LNHDA and CDR2 SQIVND (reference sequence). CDR3 residues: CASRRQVEETQYF. DNA of the CDR3: TGTGCCAGTAGAAGACAGGTAGAAGAGACCCAGTACTTC.

This clonotype appeared a few times. This sequence joins TRBV19 and TRBJ2-2, with D possibly TRBD2 on 6 matching bases. The CDR3 is 13 residues long. Germline V CDR1 and CDR2: LNHDA, SQIVND (reference sequence). The V and J ends lost 5 bases and 9 bases respectively, with 13 bases between them. CDR3 coding DNA: TGTGCCAGTAGTTTCGGGACTTCCCGGGAGCTGTTTTTT. It encodes CASSFGTSRELFF.

This clonotype was detected ten times or more. The gene calls are TRBV10-3 and TRBJ2-1, with a possible D match to TRBD1 (6 bases). The CDR3 runs 12 residues. Germline lookup yields CDR1 ENHRY and CDR2 SYGVKD. Trimming stripped 7 bases from V and 9 bases from J, with 13 bases between. DNA for the CDR3: TGTGCCATCAATCACAGGGAAGGTGAGCAGTTCTTC. It codes for CAINHREGEQFF.

This clonotype was picked up many times. The chain recombines TRBV6-2 or TRBV6-3 with TRBJ1-2; no definite D call. The V gene's germline CDR1 is MNHEY and CDR2 SVGEGT. The CDR3 extends over 11 amino acids. V was cut by 5 bases and J by 4 bases, with 5 bases left in between. This chain's CDR3 is CASSPGYGYTF. CDR3 bases: TGTGCCAGCAGTCCGGGCTATGGCTACACCTTC.

This clonotype rates as medium-sized. The gene calls are TRBV20-1 and TRBJ1-1; no clear D. Looked up from germline, CDR1 is DFQATT and CDR2 is SNEGSKA (reference sequence). The ends were cut back, 2 bases at V and 2 bases at J, with 12 bases in the middle. The CDR3 loop spans 14 amino acids. DNA for the CDR3: TGCAGTGCTAGAAGGTCTGCAGCCAACACTGAAGCTTTCTTT. Translating gives CSARRSAANTEAFF.

This clonotype was seen ten or more times. This chain joins TRBV4-1 and TRBJ2-1; 9 positions match TRBD2. Germline CDR1 reads MGHRA; CDR2 reads YSYEKL. The CDR3 length is 18 residues. The J segment lost 8 bases and the V segment lost 0 bases, leaving 14 bases of the junction unmatched. The CDR3 here is CASSQEEFGGGARHEQFF. In DNA, the CDR3 is TGCGCCAGCAGCCAAGAAGAATTCGGCGGGGGGGCCAGGCATGAGCAGTTCTTC.

This clonotype has a count of ten or more. This chain uses TRBV12-3 or TRBV12-4 with TRBJ2-3; D possibly corresponds to TRBD1 (6 bases). The V end lost 7 bases, the J end lost 8 bases, and 10 bases lay between the germline ends. This CDR3 spans 11 amino acids. CDR3 sequence: CASTRGGTQYF. The CDR3, as DNA: TGTGCCAGCACCCGAGGGGGTACGCAGTATTTT.